Listed below are T cell receptor beta chains from one sample, sequenced in a study of blood T cells in healthy people across ages. TCRdb re-analysed the 5' RACE reads in MiXCR, keeping a single row per CDR3 protein. The sample has around 1.5 million distinct CDR3 sequences; about 43% are singletons. The specimen was blood. These TCRs come from a woman younger than 30 in good health. The CDR3 runs from the conserved cysteine through the conserved F or W. D genes are given only for firm matches. Not every row has a clone size; where given, it reads once, few, many or a size class.

CDR3 protein: CASSDTTYEQYF; CDR3 DNA: TGTGCCAGCAGTGACACTACCTACGAGCAGTACTTC; clone size: few; V gene: TRBV2; J gene: TRBJ2-7; D gene: -
CDR3 protein: CASTLRQGRDIQYF; CDR3 DNA: TGTGCCAGCACCTTACGGCAGGGGAGAGACATTCAGTACTTC; clone size: -; V gene: TRBV6-2/TRBV6-3; J gene: TRBJ2-4; D gene: -
CDR3 protein: CASSIEGTSHEQFF; CDR3 DNA: TGTGCCAGCAGTATAGAAGGGACTAGCCATGAGCAGTTCTTC; clone size: -; V gene: TRBV28; J gene: TRBJ2-1; D gene: TRBD2
CDR3 protein: CSASSGQLISYEQYF; CDR3 DNA: TGCAGTGCCTCGAGCGGACAGCTTATCTCCTACGAGCAGTACTTC; clone size: -; V gene: TRBV20-1; J gene: TRBJ2-7; D gene: -
CDR3 protein: CASRPLEGPAVQYF; CDR3 DNA: TGTGCCAGCAGACCCCTAGAGGGCCCAGCGGTGCAGTACTTC; clone size: -; V gene: TRBV27; J gene: TRBJ2-7; D gene: -
CDR3 protein: CASSLGSGGAFSYNEQFF; CDR3 DNA: TGTGCCAGCAGCTTAGGTAGCGGGGGGGCCTTTTCCTACAATGAGCAGTTCTTC; clone size: -; V gene: TRBV7-3; J gene: TRBJ2-1; D gene: TRBD2
CDR3 protein: CASSQDKDRSNQPQHF; CDR3 DNA: TGTGCCAGCAGCCAAGATAAGGACAGGAGCAATCAGCCCCAGCATTTT; clone size: -; V gene: TRBV4-2; J gene: TRBJ1-5; D gene: TRBD1
CDR3 protein: CAISDDEDLTGELFF; CDR3 DNA: TGTGCCATCAGTGACGACGAGGACCTGACCGGGGAGCTGTTTTTT; clone size: -; V gene: TRBV10-3; J gene: TRBJ2-2; D gene: -
CDR3 protein: CASSQDRRLRERGELFF; CDR3 DNA: TGCGCCAGCAGCCAAGACCGTCGTTTAAGGGAAAGGGGGGAGCTGTTTTTT; clone size: -; V gene: TRBV4-1; J gene: TRBJ2-2; D gene: -
CDR3 protein: CSATPSQETQYF; CDR3 DNA: TGCAGTGCCACCCCTAGTCAAGAGACCCAGTACTTC; clone size: once; V gene: TRBV20-1; J gene: TRBJ2-5; D gene: -
CDR3 protein: CASSSTGRGLSPLHF; CDR3 DNA: TGTGCCAGCAGCAGCACTGGCAGGGGCCTTTCACCCCTCCACTTT; clone size: few; V gene: TRBV27; J gene: TRBJ1-6; D gene: -
CDR3 protein: CASSPSAGDTQYF; CDR3 DNA: TGTGCCAGCAGCCCCTCCGCCGGAGATACGCAGTATTTT; clone size: few; V gene: TRBV9; J gene: TRBJ2-3; D gene: -
CDR3 protein: CASGDLPSYEQYF; CDR3 DNA: TGTGCCAGCGGGGACTTACCATCCTACGAGCAGTACTTC; clone size: few; V gene: TRBV6-5; J gene: TRBJ2-7; D gene: -
CDR3 protein: CASSETTGTEAFF; CDR3 DNA: TGCGCCAGCAGCGAAACTACAGGGACCGAAGCTTTCTTT; clone size: -; V gene: TRBV5-1; J gene: TRBJ1-1; D gene: -
CDR3 protein: CASSYKGQPYEQYF; CDR3 DNA: TGTGCCAGCAGTTACAAGGGCCAACCCTACGAGCAGTACTTC; clone size: few; V gene: TRBV6-5; J gene: TRBJ2-7; D gene: -
CDR3 protein: CASSPERTTEAFF; CDR3 DNA: TGTGCCAGCAGCCCGGAGCGGACCACTGAAGCTTTCTTT; clone size: -; V gene: TRBV3-1; J gene: TRBJ1-1; D gene: -
CDR3 protein: CASSYSQSRGLNTEAFF; CDR3 DNA: TGTGCCAGCAGTTACTCCCAATCCAGGGGGTTAAACACTGAAGCTTTCTTT; clone size: few; V gene: TRBV6-2/TRBV6-3; J gene: TRBJ1-1; D gene: TRBD1
CDR3 protein: CASSQYLASSYNEQFF; CDR3 DNA: TGCGCCAGCAGCCAATATCTAGCGAGCTCCTACAATGAGCAGTTCTTC; clone size: -; V gene: TRBV4-1; J gene: TRBJ2-1; D gene: -
CDR3 protein: CASSLSFWGGPKNIQYF; CDR3 DNA: TGTGCCAGCAGCTTATCTTTTTGGGGGGGGCCCAAAAACATTCAGTACTTC; clone size: -; V gene: TRBV7-9; J gene: TRBJ2-4; D gene: -
CDR3 protein: CSVGAGEAYEQYF; CDR3 DNA: TGCAGCGTTGGAGCGGGGGAAGCCTACGAGCAGTACTTC; clone size: few; V gene: TRBV29-1; J gene: TRBJ2-7; D gene: TRBD2
CDR3 protein: CASSPPYKGAYGYTF; CDR3 DNA: TGTGCCAGCAGCCCCCCGTACAAGGGGGCCTATGGCTACACCTTC; clone size: -; V gene: TRBV7-6; J gene: TRBJ1-2; D gene: TRBD1
CDR3 protein: CASSRGVFPEAFF; CDR3 DNA: TGTGCCAGCAGTCGGGGGGTATTTCCTGAAGCTTTCTTT; clone size: -; V gene: TRBV12-3/TRBV12-4; J gene: TRBJ1-1; D gene: -
CDR3 protein: CASSRQLAGEETQYF; CDR3 DNA: TGTGCCAGCAGCCGACAACTAGCGGGAGAAGAGACCCAGTACTTC; clone size: many; V gene: TRBV4-2; J gene: TRBJ2-5; D gene: TRBD2
CDR3 protein: CASSLGAGDTYEQYF; CDR3 DNA: TGCGCCAGCAGCCTTGGGGCAGGGGATACCTACGAGCAGTACTTC; clone size: few; V gene: TRBV4-1; J gene: TRBJ2-7; D gene: -
CDR3 protein: CATSDLWGGSETQYF; CDR3 DNA: TGTGCCACCAGTGATTTGTGGGGGGGTTCGGAGACCCAGTACTTC; clone size: few; V gene: TRBV24-1; J gene: TRBJ2-5; D gene: TRBD2
CDR3 protein: CAWTSGVYNEQFF; CDR3 DNA: TGTGCCTGGACTAGCGGGGTTTACAATGAGCAGTTCTTC; clone size: -; V gene: TRBV30; J gene: TRBJ2-1; D gene: TRBD2
CDR3 protein: CASSQALLGQGNTTDTQYF; CDR3 DNA: TGCGCCAGCAGCCAAGCCCTCTTAGGACAGGGGAATACCACAGATACGCAGTATTTT; clone size: -; V gene: TRBV4-1; J gene: TRBJ2-3; D gene: TRBD1